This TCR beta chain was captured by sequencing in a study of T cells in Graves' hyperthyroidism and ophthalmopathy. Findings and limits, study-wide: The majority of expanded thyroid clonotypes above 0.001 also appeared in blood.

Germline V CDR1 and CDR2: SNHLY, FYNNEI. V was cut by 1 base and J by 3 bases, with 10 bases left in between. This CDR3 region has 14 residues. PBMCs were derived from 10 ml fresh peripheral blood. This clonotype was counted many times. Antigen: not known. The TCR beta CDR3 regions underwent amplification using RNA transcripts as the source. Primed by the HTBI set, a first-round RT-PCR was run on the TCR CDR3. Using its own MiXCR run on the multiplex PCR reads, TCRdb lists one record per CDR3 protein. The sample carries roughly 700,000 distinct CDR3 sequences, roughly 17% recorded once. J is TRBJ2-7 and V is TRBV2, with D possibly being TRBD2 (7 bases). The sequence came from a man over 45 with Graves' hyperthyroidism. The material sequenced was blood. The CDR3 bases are TGTGCCAGCAGTGAAGAGGGAGGGGGCTACGAGCAGTACTTC. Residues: CASSEEGGGYEQYF.